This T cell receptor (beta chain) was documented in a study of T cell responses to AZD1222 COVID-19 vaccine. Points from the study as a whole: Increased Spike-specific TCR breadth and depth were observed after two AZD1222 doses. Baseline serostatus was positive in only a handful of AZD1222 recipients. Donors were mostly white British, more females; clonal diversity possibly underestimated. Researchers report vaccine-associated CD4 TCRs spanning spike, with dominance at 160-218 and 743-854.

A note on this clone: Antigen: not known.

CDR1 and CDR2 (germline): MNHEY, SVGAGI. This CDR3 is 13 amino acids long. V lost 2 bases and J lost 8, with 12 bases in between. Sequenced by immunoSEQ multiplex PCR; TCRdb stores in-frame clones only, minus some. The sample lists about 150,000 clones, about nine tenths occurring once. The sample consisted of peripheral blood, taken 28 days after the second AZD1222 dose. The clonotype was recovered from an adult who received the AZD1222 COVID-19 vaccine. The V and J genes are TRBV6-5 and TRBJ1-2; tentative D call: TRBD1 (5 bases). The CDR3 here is CASSYGTVTGYTF. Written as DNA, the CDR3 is TGTGCCAGCAGTTACGGGACCGTTACGGGCTACACCTTC.